This T cell receptor (beta chain) is drawn from a study of blood T cell repertoires in COVID-19. Study at large: Spain, Italy and the United States supplied samples that represented acute and convalescent COVID-19. PBMCs, B-cell-depleted T cells, or T cells were the source of the cDNA or gDNA that made up the material.

The CDR3 runs to 15 residues. V gave up 5 bases and J gave up 4 bases; unmatched junction bases: 5. Germline V gene data show CDR1 as LGHNT and CDR2 as FRNRAP. In the source study's methods: Amplified reference gene primers provided the basis for estimating nucleated cell counts. The method was immunoSEQ multiplex PCR; TCRdb's version includes in-frame clones alone and lacks a portion of them. From that table come the V and J calls and clone size; the DNA was used to work out D and trimming. This sample has 70,000 to 95,000 clones, with around 94% found just once. The J gene is TRBJ2-1, the V gene TRBV12-5; 10 bases agree with TRBD2. The sample consisted of peripheral blood. The clonotype comes from a woman in her sixties or seventies with active COVID-19. DNA for the CDR3: TGTGCTAGTGGTCAGAGCGGGGGGGGTTACAATGAGCAGTTCTTC. This translates into CASGQSGGGYNEQFF.